One and the same sample provided the 5 T cell receptor beta chains below, sequenced in a study of cytomegalovirus exposure and HLA in healthy donors. 13 Jbeta primers and 60 Vbeta primers were used for the PCR. Libraries were prepared by immunoSEQ multiplex PCR; TCRdb keeps only in-frame clonotypes and omits some of them. The sample carries over 60,000 clones, about three quarters recorded once. The sample taken for sequencing was PBMCs. The receptors here all came from a woman between 25 and 40 years old in good health and CMV-seropositive.

The CDR3 DNA reads as TGTGCCAGCAGCTCCCGACTAGCGGGAGCCGTCGATGAGCAGTTCTTC. Translation gives CASSSRLAGAVDEQFF. The chain is built from TRBV11-2 and TRBJ2-1, with 12 bases fitting TRBD2. Unmatched junction bases numbered 9, after V lost 4 bases and J lost 8 bases. CDR3 length equals 16 residues. In germline, CDR1 is SGHAT, CDR2 FQNNGV.

The rearrangement uses TRBV28 and TRBJ2-1; 8 bases match TRBD2. The CDR3 covers 14 residues. The V gene's germline CDR1 is MDHEN and CDR2 SYDVKM. V shed 5 bases, J shed 7 bases, and the junction held 7 bases outside the gene matches. This CDR3 is CASSTPRGRNEQFF. CDR3 sequence (DNA): TGTGCCAGCAGTACCCCTCGCGGGAGGAATGAGCAGTTCTTC.

J is TRBJ2-3 and V is TRBV5-1; D may be TRBD2 (6 bases). The CDR3 loop spans 15 amino acids. Trimming pared 1 base from V and 3 bases from J, leaving 12 bases between. The germline CDR1 and CDR2 sequences are SGHRS and YFSETQ. The CDR3 loop is CASSLQGGPTDTQYF. The CDR3 nucleotides are TGCGCCAGCAGCTTGCAGGGAGGTCCGACAGATACGCAGTATTTT.

The rearrangement uses TRBV28 and TRBJ2-7; TRBD1 agrees at 9 bases. This CDR3 comprises 15 residues. Germline V gene lookup returns CDR1 MDHEN and CDR2 SYDVKM. V shed 5 bases, J shed 1 base, and the junction held 6 bases outside the gene matches. For the CDR3, the DNA is TGTGCCAGCAGTGCCCCGGGACAGGGTTCCTACGAGCAGTACTTC. Translation: CASSAPGQGSYEQYF.

The genes are TRBV5-6 and TRBJ1-2; the D is unclear. The CDR3 has 12 residues. The germline gives CDR1 SGHDT, CDR2 YYEEEE. Trimming shortened V by 0 bases and J by 4 bases, and 4 bases separated the two germline ends. DNA of the CDR3: TGTGCCAGCAGCTTGGACAGCTATGGCTACACCTTC. It yields the protein CASSLDSYGYTF.